Sequencing of this TCR beta chain was carried out in a study of long-term antiretroviral therapy in people with HIV. General study findings and limits: ART-treated samples gained diversity yet remained below transplant donor controls. Clones expanded before ART dominated the repertoire at all time points.

V was cut by 1 base and J by 5 bases, with 11 bases left in between. The CDR3 is 14 amino acids. In germline, CDR1 is LGHNA, CDR2 YSLEER. The assay, immunoSEQ v3.0, was run at survey level. Only in-frame clones appear in the TCRdb table, and some are missing; sequencing was by immunoSEQ multiplex PCR. The table records tens of thousands of clones, about 84% of them present only once. As for this clone: Its antigen is undetermined.

Without exception, participants with HIV were treated in the United States. Going into DNA extraction, samples held about 0.85-11 million cryopreserved PBMC. The sample in question was unsorted PBMCs, obtained about 5 years after starting antiretroviral therapy. The sequence came from a man between 40 and 49 years old with HIV. The J gene is TRBJ1-1, the V gene TRBV4-3, with a weak D call TRBD1 (6 bases). The CDR3 DNA sequence: TGCGCCAGCAGCCAAGGAGGGGGGAGAACTGAAGCTTTCTTT. This sequence encodes CASSQGGGRTEAFF.